A selection of T cell receptor beta chains follows, all from one sample in a study of blood T cell repertoires in COVID-19. TCRdb keeps only in-frame clones here, not all; method: immunoSEQ multiplex PCR. The sample holds hundreds of thousands of clones; 85% are singletons and the top ten take around 1.8%. Sequencing was carried out using PBMCs or T cells enriched from blood (not recorded which). The receptors were gathered from a woman younger than 45 who had been exposed to COVID-19. Each CDR3 is given with its conserved first and last residue. A D gene is named only where the DNA matches it firmly. Clone size is given for some rows only: seen once, a few or many times, or a class if the clone is expanded.

V: TRBV5-1
size: .
D: TRBD2
J: TRBJ2-1
CDR3: CASSFGLAQDNEQFF
DNA: TGCGCCAGCAGTTTCGGACTAGCGCAAGACAATGAGCAGTTCTTC

V: TRBV4-1
size: .
D: TRBD1
J: TRBJ1-4
CDR3: CASSHQQGFGSEKLFF
DNA: TGCGCCAGCAGCCATCAACAGGGGTTCGGGAGTGAAAAACTGTTTTTT

V: TRBV30
size: few
D: .
J: TRBJ1-1
CDR3: CAWSVGNMNTEAFF
DNA: TGTGCCTGGAGTGTCGGGAACATGAACACTGAAGCTTTCTTT

V: TRBV5-6
size: .
D: .
J: TRBJ1-1
CDR3: CASSLGRQNTEAFF
DNA: TGTGCCAGCAGCTTGGGCAGACAGAACACTGAAGCTTTCTTT

V: TRBV4-3
size: .
D: .
J: TRBJ2-3
CDR3: CASSQELRGDTQYF
DNA: TGCGCCAGCAGCCAAGAGCTCCGCGGGGATACGCAGTATTTT

V: TRBV27
size: .
D: TRBD1
J: TRBJ1-2
CDR3: CASSRQGTNYGYTF
DNA: TGTGCCAGCAGTCGACAGGGTACTAACTATGGCTACACCTTC

V: TRBV28
size: .
D: .
J: TRBJ1-5
CDR3: CASSLSRGYSNQPQHF
DNA: TGTGCCAGCAGTTTATCGCGGGGTTATAGCAATCAGCCCCAGCATTTT

V: TRBV7-8
size: .
D: .
J: TRBJ1-1
CDR3: CASSSRPYIGGNTEAFF
DNA: TGTGCCAGCAGCTCTCGCCCGTACATAGGGGGGAACACTGAAGCTTTCTTT

V: TRBV9
size: .
D: .
J: TRBJ2-7
CDR3: CASSVDQLSAEQYF
DNA: TGTGCCAGCAGCGTAGACCAGCTAAGCGCCGAGCAGTACTTC

V: TRBV15
size: .
D: .
J: TRBJ2-1
CDR3: CATSRDRGFNEQFF
DNA: TGTGCCACCAGCAGAGATCGGGGGTTCAATGAGCAGTTCTTC

V: TRBV27
size: .
D: TRBD2
J: TRBJ2-5
CDR3: CASSGGGSRETQYF
DNA: TGTGCCAGCAGTGGCGGGGGGTCACGAGAGACCCAGTACTTC

V: TRBV30
size: .
D: .
J: TRBJ1-2
CDR3: CAWSLVYGYTF
DNA: TGTGCCTGGAGTCTCGTTTATGGCTACACCTTC

V: TRBV7-9
size: .
D: .
J: TRBJ2-7
CDR3: CASSSSDRPYEQYF
DNA: TGTGCCAGCAGCTCATCGGACAGACCCTACGAGCAGTACTTC

V: TRBV5-1
size: .
D: .
J: TRBJ1-6
CDR3: CASSSKIIDRPESPLHF
DNA: TGCGCCAGCAGCTCGAAAATAATTGACCGCCCGGAGTCACCCCTCCACTTT

V: TRBV5-1
size: .
D: TRBD1
J: TRBJ1-6
CDR3: CASSLETGGQSPLHF
DNA: TGCGCCAGCAGCCTTGAGACAGGGGGACAATCACCCCTCCACTTT

V: TRBV23-1
size: .
D: .
J: TRBJ1-4
CDR3: CASSQSKQVNEKLFF
DNA: TGCGCCAGCAGTCAATCGAAACAGGTAAATGAAAAACTGTTTTTT

V: TRBV10-3
size: .
D: .
J: TRBJ1-4
CDR3: CAISERQYEKLFF
DNA: TGTGCCATCAGTGAGAGACAGTATGAAAAACTGTTTTTT

V: TRBV19
size: .
D: TRBD1
J: TRBJ1-3
CDR3: CASSEDRDGNTIYF
DNA: TGTGCCAGTAGTGAGGACAGGGATGGAAACACCATATATTTT

V: TRBV6-5
size: .
D: .
J: TRBJ2-6
CDR3: CASRTPGTGANVLTF
DNA: TGTGCCAGCAGAACTCCAGGGACAGGGGCCAACGTCCTGACTTTC

V: TRBV29-1
size: .
D: TRBD1
J: TRBJ1-2
CDR3: CTSGTDYGYTF
DNA: TGCACCTCGGGGACAGACTATGGCTACACCTTC

V: TRBV11-2
size: .
D: .
J: TRBJ1-2
CDR3: CASAAGSGNYGYTF
DNA: TGTGCCAGCGCTGCTGGTAGCGGCAACTATGGCTACACCTTC

V: TRBV28
size: .
D: .
J: TRBJ2-3
CDR3: CASSPSGFPGTDTQYF
DNA: TGTGCCAGCAGTCCTTCAGGGTTTCCTGGCACAGATACGCAGTATTTT

V: TRBV19
size: few
D: TRBD1
J: TRBJ1-2
CDR3: CASSPGQGPYGYTF
DNA: TGTGCCAGTTCGCCGGGACAGGGCCCCTATGGCTACACCTTC

V: TRBV2
size: .
D: .
J: TRBJ2-1
CDR3: CASSSSSATYNEQFF
DNA: TGTGCCAGCAGTTCTAGTAGCGCCACCTACAATGAGCAGTTCTTC

V: TRBV9
size: .
D: .
J: TRBJ1-2
CDR3: CASSVGSGGYTF
DNA: TGTGCCAGCAGCGTAGGTTCGGGTGGCTACACCTTC

V: TRBV4-2
size: .
D: .
J: TRBJ2-5
CDR3: CASSQDSYETQYF
DNA: TGTGCCAGCAGCCAAGATAGCTACGAGACCCAGTACTTC

V: TRBV6-5
size: .
D: TRBD2
J: TRBJ2-2
CDR3: CASSLGPAGVGELFF
DNA: TGTGCCAGCAGTTTAGGTCCCGCGGGGGTGGGGGAGCTGTTTTTT

V: TRBV30
size: .
D: TRBD1
J: TRBJ1-4
CDR3: CAWRGQGYEKLFF
DNA: TGTGCCTGGAGGGGACAGGGTTATGAAAAACTGTTTTTT

V: TRBV5-1
size: once
D: .
J: TRBJ1-2
CDR3: CASSPLGNRVGYGYTF
DNA: TGCGCCAGCAGCCCATTGGGAAACAGGGTCGGGTATGGCTACACCTTC

V: TRBV21-1
size: .
D: .
J: TRBJ1-5
CDR3: CASSKKFGLTGTENQPQHF
DNA: TGTGCCAGCAGCAAAAAATTTGGACTTACCGGGACAGAGAATCAGCCCCAGCATTTT

V: TRBV30
size: .
D: .
J: TRBJ1-5
CDR3: CAWSVQGEANQPQHF
DNA: TGTGCCTGGAGTGTACAAGGGGAGGCGAATCAGCCCCAGCATTTT

V: TRBV9
size: .
D: .
J: TRBJ2-5
CDR3: CASSVGSQAETQYF
DNA: TGTGCCAGCAGCGTAGGTTCGCAGGCAGAGACCCAGTACTTC

V: TRBV7-8
size: .
D: .
J: TRBJ2-5
CDR3: CASSLSLAGRETQYF
DNA: TGTGCCAGCAGCTTATCGCTAGCTGGGCGTGAGACCCAGTACTTC

V: TRBV21-1
size: once
D: .
J: TRBJ1-5
CDR3: CASSKGTYETGGGQPQHF
DNA: TGTGCCAGCAGCAAAGGTACTTATGAGACGGGCGGCGGGCAGCCCCAGCATTTT

V: TRBV6-4
size: .
D: .
J: TRBJ1-5
CDR3: CASSEQAGQPQHF
DNA: TGTGCCAGCAGTGAACAGGCGGGACAGCCCCAGCATTTT

V: TRBV19
size: .
D: TRBD1
J: TRBJ2-1
CDR3: CASRTQGAPYNEQFF
DNA: TGTGCCAGTCGGACCCAGGGGGCGCCTTACAATGAGCAGTTCTTC

V: TRBV7-3
size: .
D: .
J: TRBJ2-2
CDR3: CASSLTFDRSAGELFF
DNA: TGTGCCAGCAGCTTAACATTTGACAGGTCGGCCGGGGAGCTGTTTTTT

V: TRBV18
size: .
D: TRBD2
J: TRBJ2-1
CDR3: CASSPPVAGGNINEQFF
DNA: TGTGCCAGCTCACCACCGGTAGCGGGGGGGAATATCAATGAGCAGTTCTTC

V: TRBV3-1/TRBV3-2
size: .
D: .
J: TRBJ2-1
CDR3: CASSHGLSEQFF
DNA: TGTGCCAGCAGCCACGGGTTAAGTGAGCAGTTCTTC

V: TRBV19
size: .
D: TRBD1
J: TRBJ1-2
CDR3: CASRERLTGNYGYTF
DNA: TGTGCCAGTAGGGAAAGACTGACAGGGAACTATGGCTACACCTTC

V: TRBV25-1
size: .
D: .
J: TRBJ1-4
CDR3: CASRPGRGSTNEKLFF
DNA: TGTGCCAGCAGGCCCGGCAGGGGATCGACTAATGAAAAACTGTTTTTT

V: TRBV5-1
size: .
D: TRBD1
J: TRBJ2-7
CDR3: CASSLDHRGQGEQYF
DNA: TGCGCCAGCAGCTTGGACCACAGGGGGCAGGGTGAGCAGTACTTC

V: TRBV5-5
size: .
D: .
J: TRBJ1-4
CDR3: CASSWEGRIWGEKLFF
DNA: TGTGCCAGCAGCTGGGAGGGGCGCATCTGGGGTGAAAAACTGTTTTTT

V: TRBV19
size: .
D: TRBD2
J: TRBJ2-7
CDR3: CASSITLSGGPSYEQYF
DNA: TGTGCCAGTAGTATAACCCTTAGCGGGGGGCCCTCCTACGAGCAGTACTTC

V: TRBV30
size: .
D: .
J: TRBJ1-1
CDR3: CAWDAGVNTEAFF
DNA: TGTGCCTGGGACGCAGGGGTCAACACTGAAGCTTTCTTT

V: TRBV5-3
size: .
D: TRBD1
J: TRBJ1-1
CDR3: CARSFGQGAEAFF
DNA: TGTGCCAGAAGCTTCGGACAGGGGGCTGAAGCTTTCTTT

V: TRBV28
size: .
D: .
J: TRBJ1-2
CDR3: CASSLIGRGGMNYGYTF
DNA: TGTGCCAGCAGTTTAATCGGCAGGGGTGGTATGAACTATGGCTACACCTTC

V: TRBV27
size: .
D: TRBD2
J: TRBJ2-3
CDR3: CASSLLGTSGGETDTQYF
DNA: TGTGCCAGCAGTTTATTGGGGACTAGCGGGGGGGAAACAGATACGCAGTATTTT

V: TRBV27
size: .
D: TRBD1
J: TRBJ1-5
CDR3: CASSYTGGRQPQHF
DNA: TGTGCCAGCAGTTACACAGGGGGGAGACAGCCCCAGCATTTT

V: TRBV19
size: .
D: .
J: TRBJ1-2
CDR3: CASGDFSDYGYTF
DNA: TGTGCCAGTGGGGACTTTTCAGACTATGGCTACACCTTC

V: TRBV10-1
size: .
D: TRBD2
J: TRBJ2-1
CDR3: CASSDSGGLAGFNEQFF
DNA: TGCGCCAGCAGTGATTCCGGGGGACTAGCGGGTTTTAATGAGCAGTTCTTC

V: TRBV11-1
size: .
D: TRBD2
J: TRBJ2-7
CDR3: CASSLAAGGASYEQYF
DNA: TGTGCCAGCAGCCTGGCGGCGGGGGGGGCCTCCTACGAGCAGTACTTC

V: TRBV3-1/TRBV3-2
size: .
D: TRBD2
J: TRBJ2-7
CDR3: CASSQAGGIYEQYF
DNA: TGTGCCAGCAGCCAAGCGGGGGGGATCTACGAGCAGTACTTC

V: TRBV28
size: once
D: TRBD1
J: TRBJ2-4
CDR3: CASSSGTGVTKNIQYF
DNA: TGTGCCAGCAGTTCAGGGACAGGGGTAACCAAAAACATTCAGTACTTC

V: TRBV19
size: .
D: TRBD2
J: TRBJ2-1
CDR3: CASSIDGASGRSYNEQFF
DNA: TGTGCCAGTAGTATAGACGGGGCTAGCGGGAGGAGCTACAATGAGCAGTTCTTC

V: TRBV25-1
size: many
D: .
J: TRBJ2-7
CDR3: CASSDTAGFYEQYF
DNA: TGTGCCAGCAGTGATACGGCGGGGTTCTACGAGCAGTACTTC

V: TRBV6-1
size: many
D: TRBD1
J: TRBJ1-3
CDR3: CASSGRQGESGNTIYF
DNA: TGTGCCAGCAGTGGGCGACAGGGTGAATCTGGAAACACCATATATTTT

V: TRBV29-1
size: once
D: .
J: TRBJ2-1
CDR3: CSVEGRQPPISSYNEQFF
DNA: TGCAGCGTTGAAGGGAGACAGCCTCCAATTAGCTCCTACAATGAGCAGTTCTTC

V: TRBV7-9
size: .
D: .
J: TRBJ2-3
CDR3: CASSRSREARLDTQYF
DNA: TGTGCCAGCAGCCGCTCTAGGGAGGCGCGGTTAGATACGCAGTATTTT